These 24 T cell receptor beta chains came from one sample sequenced in a study of shared clonotypes between healthy human individuals. Naive CD8 populations comprised CD45RO-negative cells positively selected for CCR7, excluding terminally differentiated effector memory CD45RA+ cells. The table came from immunoSEQ multiplex PCR; TCRdb's copy has only in-frame clones and leaves some out. The sample lists about 590,000 clones, just under 97% occurring once. Sequencing used naive CD8+ T cells sorted from blood. The receptor set was obtained from a woman aged 30 to 39 in good health.

Concerning this clone itself: The same CDR3 arises from other DNA sequences in this sample as well. The chain uses TRBV7-9 and TRBJ2-7; D unclear. V lost 2 bases to trimming and J lost 4 bases, with 9 bases between them. The CDR3 sequence is 13 residues long. Germline V gene lookup returns CDR1 SEHNR and CDR2 FQNEAQ (reference sequence). The CDR3 is CASSLSDGYEQYF. DNA of the CDR3: TGTGCCAGCAGCTTATCCGACGGGTACGAGCAGTACTTC.

V usage is TRBV28 and J usage is TRBJ1-6; possible D gene TRBD1, 5 bases. CDR1 is MDHEN and CDR2 is SYDVKM in the germline V gene. CDR3 length equals 14 residues. The V end was cut by 2 bases, the J end by 9 bases, with 11 bases between. In nucleotides, the CDR3 is TGTGCCAGCAGTTTAGAACAGGCATTTTCACCCCTCCACTTT. Protein product: CASSLEQAFSPLHF.

The chain employs TRBV28 and TRBJ1-1; D is ambiguous. Germline values: CDR1 MDHEN, CDR2 SYDVKM. With 5 bases removed from V and 0 bases from J, the gap between germline ends came to 10 bases. The CDR3 has 14 amino acids. The DNA of the CDR3 is TGTGCCAGCAGTAACACGCTTATGAACACTGAAGCTTTCTTT. Residues: CASSNTLMNTEAFF.

The rearrangement uses TRBV5-6 and TRBJ1-5; 9 nucleotides line up with TRBD1. Germline V CDR1 and CDR2: SGHDT, YYEEEE. Germline trimming cut 0 bases from V and 7 bases from J; bases unmatched to any gene: 8. The CDR3 covers 16 residues. The CDR3 sequence is CASSLAGQGLGQPQHF. The CDR3 DNA reads as TGTGCCAGCAGCTTGGCTGGACAGGGGCTGGGGCAGCCCCAGCATTTT.

The rearrangement joins TRBV9 to TRBJ2-3; tentatively, D is TRBD2 (6 bases). This CDR3 region has 15 residues. Deletions cut 4 bases from V and 0 bases from J, with 12 bases between. Germline loops: CDR1 SGDLS, CDR2 YYNGEE. DNA for the CDR3: TGTGCCAGCAGCCTAATGGAGGGTAGCACAGATACGCAGTATTTT. Its protein is CASSLMEGSTDTQYF.

The table lists this clone with a count of one. The gene calls are TRBV4-2 and TRBJ1-2; D unresolved. With 3 bases removed from V and 3 bases from J, the gap between germline ends came to 11 bases. The CDR3 runs to 14 residues. Germline V gene lookup returns CDR1 LGHNA and CDR2 YNFKEQ. This chain's CDR3 is CASSHGEGDYGYTF. CDR3 DNA: TGTGCCAGCAGCCATGGAGAGGGAGACTATGGCTACACCTTC.

A remark on this clone: This specimen includes other DNA sequences encoding the same CDR3. The gene calls are TRBV11-2 and TRBJ1-5, with D possibly matching TRBD1 (5 bases). CDR1 is SGHAT, CDR2 FQNNGV, per germline. The CDR3 is 14 amino acids. V lost 1 base and J 2 bases, leaving 6 bases between the germline ends. CDR3 in amino acids: CASSLGGGNQPQHF. CDR3 nucleotide sequence: TGTGCCAGCAGCTTAGGGGGGGGCAATCAGCCCCAGCATTTT. The complete variable domain, with remaining parts taken from reference TRBV11-2 and TRBJ1-5, reads EAGVAQSPRYKIIEKRQSVAFWCNPISGHATLYWYQQILGQGPKLLIQFQNNGVVDDSQLPKDRFSAERLKGVDSTLKIQPAKLEDSAVYLCASSLGGGNQPQHFGDGTRLSIL.

For this clone: Other nucleotide sequences in the sample specify the same CDR3. The chain carries TRBV28 and TRBJ1-1; D gene uncertain. This CDR3 comprises 13 residues. V was clipped by 3 bases and J by 4 bases, with 9 bases between them. Germline V CDR1 and CDR2: MDHEN, SYDVKM. The DNA for the CDR3 is TGTGCCAGCAGTTTCGGGGTCGGCACTGAAGCTTTCTTT. This translates into CASSFGVGTEAFF.

This sequence joins TRBV30 and TRBJ2-7, with TRBD2 matching over 14 bases. The CDR3 length is 16 residues. J was trimmed by 3 bases and V by 1 base; bases with no gene match: 5. The germline V gene encodes CDR1 GTSNPN and CDR2 SVGIG (reference sequence). The CDR3 DNA sequence: TGTGCCTGGAGTGGACTAGCGGGAGGGTTAATCTACGAGCAGTACTTC. Its protein is CAWSGLAGGLIYEQYF.

The chain couples TRBV19 to TRBJ1-1; TRBD1 aligns across 7 bases. The V gene's germline CDR1 is LNHDA and CDR2 SQIVND (reference sequence). Trimming removed 4 bases from V and 3 bases from J; junction bases left unmatched: 8. The CDR3 totals 15 residues. CDR3 bases: TGTGCCAGTAGTAAACCAACAGGGGCCGACACTGAAGCTTTCTTT. Its translation: CASSKPTGADTEAFF.

The chain recombines TRBV9 with TRBJ1-2; D is possibly TRBD1 (6 bases). The germline V and J ends were trimmed by 3 bases and 7 bases, with 7 bases remaining between them. Germline V CDR1 and CDR2: SGDLS, YYNGEE. The CDR3 is 11 amino acids. The CDR3 is CASSEGGGYTF. CDR3 in DNA: TGTGCCAGCAGCGAAGGGGGTGGCTACACCTTC.

The chain recombines TRBV27 with TRBJ1-1; D is perhaps TRBD1 (5 bases). The CDR3 is 12 residues long. The germline V gene has CDR1 MNHEY and CDR2 SMNVEV (reference sequence). V was cut by 6 bases and J by 3 bases, with 8 bases left in between. The CDR3 DNA sequence: TGTGCCAGCAGCACAGGCTACACTGAAGCTTTCTTT. It codes for CASSTGYTEAFF.

The CDR3 loop is CASSSPRTSGPYNEQFF. In DNA form, the CDR3 reads TGTGCCAGCAGTTCACCCAGGACTAGCGGGCCCTACAATGAGCAGTTCTTC. The rearrangement links TRBV28 to TRBJ2-1, with TRBD2 identical over 11 bases. V gave up 4 bases and J gave up 2 bases; unmatched junction bases: 7. Germline values: CDR1 MDHEN, CDR2 SYDVKM. CDR3 length: 17 residues.

The rearrangement joins TRBV27 to TRBJ2-5, with TRBD2 as a possible D gene (6 bases). The end of the DNA aligns better with TRBJ2-7, so the J call may be wrong. The CDR3 is 14 residues long. Looked up from germline, CDR1 is MNHEY and CDR2 is SMNVEV (reference sequence). Here the CDR3 DNA reads TGTGCCAGCAGTTTAGCCCCGGACTACTACGAGCAGTACTTC. It yields the protein CASSLAPDYYEQYF.

The chain recombines TRBV5-4 with TRBJ1-1; D is possibly TRBD1 (5 bases). With 4 bases removed from V and 5 bases from J, the gap between germline ends came to 18 bases. The CDR3 is made up of 15 amino acids. Germline CDR1 is SGHNT and CDR2 is YYREEE (reference sequence). CDR3 in amino acids: CASSRGSGSWTEAFF. The CDR3 bases are TGTGCCAGCAGCCGAGGATCAGGGAGTTGGACTGAAGCTTTCTTT.

This clone was recorded only once. V usage is TRBV28 and J usage is TRBJ1-5; D remains unclear. The ends were cut back, 1 base at V and 0 bases at J, with 10 bases in the middle. The CDR3 is 16 residues long. The V gene's germline CDR1 is MDHEN and CDR2 SYDVKM. CDR3 DNA: TGTGCCAGCAGTTTATTGGTAGGCCTTAGCAATCAGCCCCAGCATTTT. Translating gives CASSLLVGLSNQPQHF.

This chain links TRBV28 with TRBJ2-1, with 7 nucleotides matching TRBD2. V shed 4 bases and J 1 base; nucleotides not matched to a gene: 16. Germline loops: CDR1 MDHEN, CDR2 SYDVKM. This CDR3 is built from 19 residues. CDR3 DNA sequence: TGTGCCAGCAGTTCCCCGAAATTTGAGCGGGACGCTTCCTACAATGAGCAGTTCTTC. It yields the protein CASSSPKFERDASYNEQFF.

The rearrangement uses TRBV28 and TRBJ2-7; D uncertain. This CDR3 is 15 amino acids long. CDR1 and CDR2 (germline): MDHEN, SYDVKM. V was clipped by 4 bases and J by 5 bases, with 18 bases between them. The CDR3 spells CASSWPLETGHEQYF. The CDR3 DNA reads TGTGCCAGCAGTTGGCCATTAGAGACCGGACACGAGCAGTACTTC. Based on the CDR3 plus reference TRBV28 and TRBJ2-7, the full variable domain is DVKVTQSSRYLVKRTGEKVFLECVQDMDHENMFWYRQDPGLGLRLIYFSYDVKMKEKGDIPEGYSVSREKKERFSLILESASTNQTSMYLCASSWPLETGHEQYFGPGTRLTVT.

The chain has TRBV13 and TRBJ2-7; 9 bases align to TRBD1. The CDR3 has 15 residues. J was trimmed by 2 bases and V by 0 bases; bases with no gene match: 2. CDR1 and CDR2 (germline): PRHDT, FYEKMQ (reference sequence). In DNA, the CDR3 is TGTGCCAGCAGCTTAGGACAGGGGGCCACCTACGAGCAGTACTTC. Protein: CASSLGQGATYEQYF. The full variable domain, with the rest looked up from reference TRBV13 and TRBJ2-7, is AAGVIQSPRHLIKEKRETATLKCYPIPRHDTVYWYQQGPGQDPQFLISFYEKMQSDKGSIPDRFSAQQFSDYHSELNMSSLELGDSALYFCASSLGQGATYEQYFGPGTRLTVT.

V gene TRBV7-2 combines with J gene TRBJ2-1, with TRBD2 matching over 13 bases. Germline CDR1 and CDR2: SGHTA and FQGNSA. V lost 2 bases, J lost 9 bases, and 10 bases stayed unmatched. The CDR3 is 17 residues long. CDR3 sequence: CASSLSWTSGSRGEQFF. CDR3 bases: TGTGCCAGCAGCTTATCCTGGACTAGCGGGAGTCGTGGTGAGCAGTTCTTC.

This sequence joins TRBV27 and TRBJ2-1, with 9 bases matching TRBD2. This CDR3 comprises 14 residues. Losses at the gene ends were 5 bases for V and 5 bases for J; bases not matched to a gene: 4. Germline V gene lookup returns CDR1 MNHEY and CDR2 SMNVEV (reference sequence). The CDR3 DNA reads as TGTGCCAGCAGTCCGAGCGGGGGGCACAATGAGCAGTTCTTC. Translation: CASSPSGGHNEQFF.

The chain combines TRBV27 with TRBJ1-6; 9 bases agree with TRBD1. The CDR3 extends over 16 amino acids. Germline trimming cut 2 bases from V and 8 bases from J; bases unmatched to any gene: 7. The germline CDR1 and CDR2 sequences are MNHEY and SMNVEV (reference sequence). The CDR3 DNA reads TGTGCCAGCAGTTTACCCCGGGACAGGGTTTATTCACCCCTCCACTTT. Protein product: CASSLPRDRVYSPLHF.

The chain carries TRBV6-1 and TRBJ2-3, with D tentatively TRBD1 (6 bases). V lost 4 bases, J lost 3 bases, and 11 bases lay in between. Germline loops: CDR1 MNHNS, CDR2 SASEGT. The CDR3 runs to 14 residues. The CDR3 here is CASSGGPSTDTQYF. In nucleotides, the CDR3 is TGTGCCAGCAGTGGGGGGCCCTCAACAGATACGCAGTATTTT.

The chain uses TRBV5-4 and TRBJ2-3; D not resolved. Looked up from germline, CDR1 is SGHNT and CDR2 is YYREEE (reference sequence). The CDR3 has 13 amino acids. Trimming took 7 bases from V and 2 from J, leaving 11 bases between them. CDR3 in amino acids: CASHDSSTDTQYF. DNA for the CDR3: TGTGCCAGCCATGACTCCTCCACAGATACGCAGTATTTT.